This TCR beta chain was sequenced in a study of blood T cell repertoires in COVID-19. Study context: COVID-19 samples, acute and convalescent, were from the United States, Italy and Spain.

Per the germline V gene, CDR1 is SGDLS and CDR2 is YYNGEE. The CDR3 runs to 15 residues. Trimming pared 0 bases from V and 8 bases from J, leaving 14 bases between. Assay used: immunoSEQ multiplex PCR; TCRdb lists only in-frame clones, some missing. The sample holds 45,000 to 55,000 clones, over 80% seen once. The clonotype was recovered from a human donor in a cohort sampled during active COVID-19. The chain couples TRBV9 to TRBJ1-4, with TRBD1 as a possible D gene (5 bases). Sample: peripheral blood. The CDR3 DNA reads as TGTGCCAGCAGCGTAGAGCGGGGGGATAGGGAAAAACTGTTTTTT. Amino acids: CASSVERGDREKLFF.